These T cell receptor beta chains were read from a single sample in a study of human T cells and chemical hapten exposure. TCRdb re-called the RACE reads with MiXCR, one entry per CDR3 protein. The sample comprises about 65,000 distinct CDR3 sequences, approximately 6.2% of which are singletons, and 3% to 4% rests with the top ten. The sample taken for sequencing was whole blood. All receptors come from a female donor in good health. Some clones in this sample may be carry-over from other donors' samples. CDR3s include the opening cysteine and the closing phenylalanine or tryptophan. D genes are given only for firm matches. Only part of the rows carry a size: once, few, many, or a class if the clone is expanded.

TRBD1	few	TRBV28	TRBJ1-6	CASSSYSKQGASSPLHF	TGTGCCAGCAGTTCATATTCCAAACAGGGGGCTAGTTCACCCCTCCACTTT
.	many	TRBV7-9	TRBJ1-1	CASSFSGARGMNTEAFF	TGTGCCAGCAGCTTTTCCGGGGCTCGTGGCATGAACACTGAAGCTTTCTTT
.	many	TRBV6-2/TRBV6-3	TRBJ2-6	CASSYSTRGSGANVLTF	TGTGCCAGCAGTTACTCGACGCGGGGCTCTGGGGCCAACGTCCTGACTTTC
.	few	TRBV5-4	TRBJ1-1	CASSSGNRNTEAFF	TGTGCCAGCAGCTCAGGGAATCGGAACACTGAAGCTTTCTTT
TRBD1	.	TRBV3-1	TRBJ2-4	CASSQDIGTGQYF	TGTGCCAGCAGCCAAGATATTGGGACAGGCCAGTACTTC
.	.	TRBV6-2/TRBV6-3	TRBJ2-7	CASSRLSATSYEQYF	TGTGCCAGCAGCCGTCTGAGCGCCACCTCCTACGAGCAGTACTTC
TRBD2	.	TRBV12-3/TRBV12-4	TRBJ2-1	CASSFGGVSYNEQFF	TGTGCCAGCAGTTTTGGGGGGGTCTCCTACAATGAGCAGTTCTTC
TRBD1	.	TRBV27	TRBJ2-7	CASSLGTGYEQYF	TGTGCCAGCAGTCTAGGGACAGGCTACGAGCAGTACTTC
.	few	TRBV11-2	TRBJ2-7	CASSSLSGPAYEQYF	TGTGCCAGCAGCTCGTTATCTGGGCCAGCCTACGAGCAGTACTTC
.	few	TRBV20-1	TRBJ1-1	CSASRSEAFF	TGCAGTGCTAGTAGATCGGAAGCTTTCTTT